The clone carrying this T cell receptor (beta chain) was picked up a small number of times. TCRdb's copy holds only in-frame clones and misses some; the assay was immunoSEQ multiplex PCR. Among 400,000 to 500,000 clones listed, approximately 90% were seen once. The data derive from a study of blood T cell repertoires in COVID-19. V lost 9 bases to trimming and J lost 4 bases, with 30 bases between them. CDR1 is LNHDA and CDR2 is SQIVND in the germline V gene (reference sequence). This CDR3 is built from 18 residues. Sample: peripheral blood. This sequence joins TRBV19 and TRBJ1-1; tentative D call: TRBD1 (6 bases). The source is a woman in her twenties or thirties with active or convalescent COVID-19. In nucleotides, the CDR3 is TGTGCCAGAGGTTTTGCGTTATCGGACAGTCATAGACTCACTGAAGCTTTCTTT. Its translation: CARGFALSDSHRLTEAFF.